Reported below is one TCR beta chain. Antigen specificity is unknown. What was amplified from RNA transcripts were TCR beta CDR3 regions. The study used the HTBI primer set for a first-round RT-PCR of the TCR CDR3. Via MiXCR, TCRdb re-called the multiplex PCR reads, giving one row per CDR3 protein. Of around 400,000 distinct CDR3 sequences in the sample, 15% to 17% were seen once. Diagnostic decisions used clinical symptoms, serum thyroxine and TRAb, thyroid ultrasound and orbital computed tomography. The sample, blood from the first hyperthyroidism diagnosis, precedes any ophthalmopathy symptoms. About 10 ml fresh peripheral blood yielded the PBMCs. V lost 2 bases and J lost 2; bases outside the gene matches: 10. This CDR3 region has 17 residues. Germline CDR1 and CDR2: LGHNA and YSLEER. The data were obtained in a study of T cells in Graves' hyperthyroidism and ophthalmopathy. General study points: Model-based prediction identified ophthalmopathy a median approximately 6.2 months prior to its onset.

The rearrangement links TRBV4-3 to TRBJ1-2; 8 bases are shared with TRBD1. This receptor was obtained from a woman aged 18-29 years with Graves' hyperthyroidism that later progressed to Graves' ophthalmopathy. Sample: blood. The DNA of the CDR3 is TGCGCCAGCAGCCAACACCCGGGACAGGATTCCAACTATGGCTACACCTTC. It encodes CASSQHPGQDSNYGYTF.